A single sample gave rise to the 22 T cell receptor beta chains below, sequenced in a study of vaccination effects on CD4 cells after COVID-19. For these receptors, no antigen is known. Clones were sequenced by immunoSEQ multiplex PCR, and TCRdb holds only the in-frame ones, with some missing. In the table there are about 63,000 clones, roughly 75% of which are singletons. In the ViraFEST assay, antigen-specific CD4+ clonotypes were identified by expansion after peptide-pool stimulation. Isolation of CD4+ T cells took place after approximately 10 days of culture. People in the vaccine group had not been infected with SARS-CoV-2 before, and their nucleocapsid antibodies were negative. The sample here was CD4+ T cells from PBMCs cultured with HCoV-OC43 spike peptides, taken before COVID-19 vaccination. The subset was: HCoV-OC43 spike overlapping peptide pool stimulation. Receptors were obtained from a human donor who received a COVID-19 vaccine.

The CDR3 sequence is CASSLLRDRARDSYEQYV. Here the CDR3 DNA reads TGTGCCAGCAGCCTGCTCCGGGACAGGGCCCGTGATAGCTACGAGCAGTACGTC. The chain uses TRBV21-1 and TRBJ2-7; the table assigns TRBD1, which was not confirmed against the DNA. TRBV21-1 is a listed pseudogene. The CDR3 is made up of 18 amino acids.

This rearrangement joins TRBV3-1 (or the pseudogene TRBV3-2) to TRBJ2-7; D remains unclear. CDR3 length equals 15 residues. The germline gives CDR1 LGHDT, CDR2 YNNKEL (reference sequence). Trimming pared 3 bases from V and 2 bases from J, leaving 14 bases between. The CDR3: CASSHFDPIPYEQYV. In nucleotides, the CDR3 is TGTGCCAGCAGCCACTTTGACCCTATTCCCTACGAGCAGTACGTC.

This sequence joins TRBV7-9 and TRBJ2-1; perhaps TRBD2 as D (7 bases). The germline V gene has CDR1 SEHNR and CDR2 FQNEAQ (reference sequence). The ends were cut back, 6 bases at V and 7 bases at J, with 25 bases in the middle. The CDR3 is made up of 17 amino acids. The CDR3, as DNA: TGTGCCAGCAGTCCTACGGGCGGGGGCTTATCTGGGAATGAGCAGTTCTTC. It codes for CASSPTGGGLSGNEQFF.

The genes are TRBV7-2 and TRBJ2-7, with no clear D. The length of the CDR3 is 13 residues. Germline V gene sequence: CDR1 SGHTA, CDR2 FQGNSA. V gave up 1 base and J gave up 6 bases, with 10 bases separating them. The CDR3 loop is CASSLGPVTEQYV. Here the CDR3 DNA reads TGTGCCAGCAGCTTAGGTCCAGTAACCGAGCAGTACGTC.

The genes are TRBV11-2 and TRBJ2-2; the match to TRBD2 covers 7 bases. The V gene end was trimmed by 0 bases and the J gene end by 0 bases; junction bases not matched to a gene: 10. This CDR3 region has 19 residues. CDR1 is SGHAT, CDR2 FQNNGV, per germline. The CDR3 nucleotides read TGTGCCAGCAGCTTAGACGTTGGGGGGGGAAAAGCGAACACCGGGGAGCTGTTTTTT. Translating it yields CASSLDVGGGKANTGELFF.

The chain links TRBV18 to TRBJ1-5; TRBD1 agrees at 8 bases. The CDR3 covers 17 residues. Per germline, CDR1 KGHSH and CDR2 LQKENI. The J segment lost 0 bases and the V segment lost 4 bases, leaving 8 bases of the junction unmatched. CDR3 coding DNA: TGTGCCAGCTCACAGACAGGGGCCGTGCGTAGCAATCAGCCCCAGCATTTT. Its protein is CASSQTGAVRSNQPQHF.

The chain couples TRBV6-4 to TRBJ1-1; the match to TRBD1 covers 8 bases. The CDR3 has 14 amino acids. V lost 6 bases and J lost 5; bases outside the gene matches: 8. Germline CDR1 is MRHNA and CDR2 is SNTAGT. In nucleotides, the CDR3 is TGTGCCAGCAGCGTCGGACAGGGAAGGACTGAAGCTTTCTTT. It is translated as CASSVGQGRTEAFF.

V and J are TRBV6-1 and TRBJ2-1, with D possibly called TRBD1 or TRBD2 (5 bases each). CDR3 length: 15 amino acids. CDR1 MNHNS and CDR2 SASEGT come from the germline V gene. V was trimmed by 2 bases and J by 15 bases, leaving 23 bases between them. In nucleotides, the CDR3 is TGTGCCAGCAGTGAATCCCCACTTTTCCGGGACCGCACGTTCTTC. This codes for CASSESPLFRDRTFF.

The chain uses TRBV6-4 and TRBJ1-2; 12 positions agree with TRBD1. The CDR3 length is 15 residues. CDR1 and CDR2 (germline): MRHNA, SNTAGT. V was pared by 5 bases and J by 8 bases, with 9 bases of the junction left unmatched. The chain's CDR3 is CASSTGTGGAKGYTF. The CDR3, as DNA: TGTGCCAGCAGTACCGGGACAGGGGGCGCGAAAGGCTACACCTTC.

The CDR3 loop reads CASSLMTGENTEAFF. In nucleotides, the CDR3 is TGCGCCAGCAGCCTCATGACAGGTGAGAACACTGAAGCTTTCTTT. The chain joins TRBV5-1 to TRBJ1-1; D is possibly TRBD1 (6 bases). V was trimmed by 4 bases and J by 1 base, leaving 14 bases between them. The germline V gene has CDR1 SGHRS and CDR2 YFSETQ. This CDR3 contains 15 residues.

The chain couples TRBV19 to TRBJ2-7; 8 bases are shared with TRBD1. The germline V gene has CDR1 LNHDA and CDR2 SQIVND (reference sequence). J gave up 2 bases and V 2 bases, and 2 bases lay outside the gene matches. The CDR3 is 14 residues long. The chain's CDR3 is CASSIKTGAYEQYV. CDR3 bases: TGTGCCAGTAGTATAAAGACAGGGGCCTACGAGCAGTACGTC.

V gene TRBV5-1 combines with J gene TRBJ2-5; the D gene is possibly TRBD1 (5 bases). Trimming removed 2 bases from V and 8 bases from J, with 7 bases in between. The germline V gene has CDR1 SGHRS and CDR2 YFSETQ. The CDR3 sequence is 11 residues long. CDR3 sequence reads: CASSFRVTQYF. In DNA form, the CDR3 reads TGCGCCAGCAGCTTCAGGGTTACCCAGTACTTC.

The V call is TRBV19, the J call TRBJ2-3, with 10 bases identical to TRBD1. This CDR3 has 15 amino acids. From germline, CDR1 is LNHDA and CDR2 SQIVND (reference sequence). Trimming removed 7 bases from V and 8 bases from J; junction bases left unmatched: 12. As DNA, the CDR3 is TGTGCCAGTATGGGTGTGAGGACAGGGGGTGGTACGCAGTATTTT. Its translation: CASMGVRTGGGTQYF.

Here the CDR3 DNA reads TGTGCCAGCAGTTTTAACACCTACTTTAACTATGGCTACACCTTC. It translates to CASSFNTYFNYGYTF. The gene calls are TRBV27 and TRBJ1-2; D gene unclear. From germline, CDR1 is MNHEY and CDR2 SMNVEV (reference sequence). V lost 3 bases and J lost 1, with 12 bases in between. The CDR3 consists of 15 residues.

The chain joins TRBV7-2 to TRBJ2-3; D may be TRBD1 or TRBD2 (5 bases each). The CDR3 totals 14 residues. Per germline, CDR1 SGHTA and CDR2 FQGNSA. The germline V and J ends were trimmed by 0 bases and 4 bases, with 8 bases remaining between them. The CDR3 sequence: CASSLAWGPDTQYF. The CDR3 DNA is TGTGCCAGCAGCTTAGCCTGGGGACCAGATACGCAGTATTTT.

The rearrangement joins TRBV20-1 to TRBJ2-2; no clear D. The germline V gene has CDR1 DFQATT and CDR2 SNEGSKA (reference sequence). The CDR3 has 13 amino acids. Between the trimmed V and J ends, which lost 3 bases and 4 bases, there was a span of 9 bases. The CDR3 sequence is CSASQHRTGELFF. CDR3 nucleotides: TGCAGTGCTAGTCAGCACCGCACCGGGGAGCTGTTTTTT.

This clone was seen only once. CDR3 nucleotide sequence: TGTGCCAGCTCGGACAGGGGCTTCGTAGGAGGCTATGGCTACACCTTC. Protein sequence: CASSDRGFVGGYGYTF. The chain has TRBV14 and TRBJ1-2; TRBD1 agrees at 9 bases. With 8 bases clipped from V and 4 bases from J, the junction kept 14 bases outside the gene matches. Germline-derived CDR1 and CDR2 are SGHDN and FVKESK. The length of the CDR3 is 16 residues.

The chain joins TRBV7-8 to TRBJ2-5; 9 bases map to TRBD2. CDR1 is SGHVS and CDR2 is FQNEAQ in the germline V gene. The CDR3 runs 16 residues. V lost 5 bases and J lost 7; bases outside the gene matches: 14. The CDR3 protein is CASSPGAASGTTTQYF. The CDR3 nucleotides read TGTGCCAGCAGCCCCGGGGCGGCTAGCGGGACCACGACCCAGTACTTC.

The chain is built from TRBV2 and TRBJ2-3; no clear D gene. V shed 3 bases and J shed 0 bases, with 7 bases lying between them. CDR1 is SNHLY and CDR2 is FYNNEI in the germline V gene. CDR3 length: 14 amino acids. The CDR3 protein is CASSDRTSTDTQYF. CDR3 in DNA: TGTGCCAGCAGTGATCGTACCAGCACAGATACGCAGTATTTT. The whole variable domain, remainder taken from reference TRBV2 and TRBJ2-3, is EPEVTQTPSHQVTQMGQEVILRCVPISNHLYFYWYRQILGQKVEFLVSFYNNEISEKSEIFDDQFSVERPDGSNFTLKIRSTKLEDSAMYFCASSDRTSTDTQYFGPGTRLTVL.

The V and J genes are TRBV2 and TRBJ2-1; TRBD1 might be the D (5 bases). The CDR3 has 11 amino acids. V was cut by 9 bases and J by 6 bases, with 9 bases left in between. Per the germline V gene, CDR1 is SNHLY and CDR2 is FYNNEI. The DNA for the CDR3 is TGTGCCAGTACGACAGTCAATGAGCAGTTCTTC. This codes for CASTTVNEQFF.

The chain's CDR3 is CASTESAGVGGELFF. CDR3 bases: TGTGCCAGCACCGAATCCGCAGGGGTGGGCGGGGAGCTGTTTTTT. The chain employs TRBV7-2 and TRBJ2-2, with D possibly matching TRBD1 (6 bases). Germline V lookup: CDR1 SGHTA, CDR2 FQGNSA. Trimming pared 7 bases from V and 7 bases from J, leaving 19 bases between. The CDR3 has 15 amino acids.

The J gene is TRBJ2-2, the V gene TRBV4-1, with 9 nucleotides matching TRBD2. CDR3 size: 16 residues. The V gene end was trimmed by 6 bases and the J gene end by 6 bases; junction bases not matched to a gene: 11. Germline assignment: CDR1 MGHRA and CDR2 YSYEKL. The CDR3 spells CASRVAGGLGPGELFF. In DNA, the CDR3 is TGCGCCAGCAGAGTGGCGGGGGGGCTCGGACCCGGGGAGCTGTTTTTT.